The rows below give T cell receptor beta chains drawn from one sample of a study of T cell responses to AZD1222 COVID-19 vaccine. TCRdb keeps only in-frame clones here, not all; method: immunoSEQ multiplex PCR. The profile shows about 120,000 clones, 87% of them singletons. The specimen comprised peripheral blood, sampled on day 0 of AZD1222 vaccination. The receptors shown here come from an adult in good health. CDR3s leave out the opening cysteine and the closing phenylalanine or tryptophan. The D gene is left open where the match is weak.

D gene	V gene	J gene	CDR3 protein
TRBD1	TRBV5-4	TRBJ1-1	ASSGDSGTEAF
TRBD1	TRBV6-6	TRBJ1-2	ASWTDRVGDGYT
-	TRBV27	TRBJ1-2	ASGRGAGANYGYT
-	TRBV27	TRBJ1-1	ASSLPQGEAF
-	TRBV18	TRBJ1-3	ASSPPAQRGNTIY
TRBD1	TRBV27	TRBJ1-2	ASSLAGQGYYGYT
-	TRBV6-4	TRBJ1-5	ASSDYPAGPYSNQPQH
-	TRBV4-1	TRBJ1-5	ASSQGGMGQPQH
-	TRBV2	TRBJ1-1	ARYDTNTEAF
-	TRBV27	TRBJ2-7	ASALGQSYEQY
-	TRBV21-1	TRBJ1-5	ASSRFSNQPQH
TRBD1	TRBV19	TRBJ1-3	ASSMPGQGDSGNTIY
-	TRBV18	TRBJ1-1	ASSPVELGVHTEAF
-	TRBV3-1/TRBV3-2	TRBJ2-5	ASSQDGSRETQY
TRBD2	TRBV9	TRBJ2-7	ASSVGGSGGDEQY
-	TRBV6-6	TRBJ1-1	ASSRWGGNTEAF
TRBD1	TRBV6-5	TRBJ1-1	ASTPGTGGAEAF
-	TRBV12-3/TRBV12-4	TRBJ2-5	ASGDAWTQY
TRBD1	TRBV9	TRBJ2-7	ASSPPLRGHEQY
TRBD1	TRBV28	TRBJ2-1	ASRPRQGKQF
-	TRBV5-4	TRBJ1-2	ASSLPGRGYT
-	TRBV7-8	TRBJ1-1	ASSLAKPWNRADEAF
-	TRBV7-9	TRBJ1-6	ASSLLRIDSPLH
-	TRBV28	TRBJ1-5	ASSSPTGIARQPQH
-	TRBV18	TRBJ1-4	ASSPPDWEKLF
TRBD2	TRBV3-1/TRBV3-2	TRBJ2-7	ASSQVALAGGEQY
-	TRBV27	TRBJ2-4	ASSLLSSGKNIQY
-	TRBV5-1	TRBJ2-7	ASSPGSGAYEQY
-	TRBV10-2	TRBJ1-1	ASKGTPNTEAF
-	TRBV5-4	TRBJ1-1	ASSKARDTLLNTEAF
-	TRBV5-1	TRBJ2-6	ASSLDLSSGANVLT
-	TRBV7-9	TRBJ2-1	ASSWGGTDEQF
-	TRBV28	TRBJ2-4	ASTPQPVRTWGTNIQY
-	TRBV19	TRBJ2-7	ASSPGPGTPEQY
-	TRBV27	TRBJ2-1	ASSPEDFSYNEQF
-	TRBV12-2	TRBJ1-2	ASRLAETGGDGYT